There are many counts of the clone carrying this TCR beta chain. A TCRbeta library incorporating unique molecular identifiers was prepared. TCRdb re-called the PCR reads through MiXCR, storing one row per CDR3 protein. The table shows nearly 550,000 distinct CDR3 sequences, with roughly 18% occurring only once. The data were obtained in a study of T-cell reconstitution after alpha-beta-depleted transplantation in children. The TCR comes from a human donor who donated a stem cell graft to a child with acute lymphoblastic leukemia. This material consisted of PBMCs from the stem cell graft donor, taken from the stem cell graft.

The CDR3 DNA sequence: TGTGCCAGCAGTAGCCCCCCCTACGAGCAGTACTTC. Translating it yields CASSSPPYEQYF. The chain carries TRBV6-5 and TRBJ2-7; the D is unclear. The V end was cut by 5 bases, the J end by 2 bases, with 7 bases between. The CDR3 runs 12 residues. From germline, CDR1 is MNHEY and CDR2 SVGAGI.